The present TCR beta chain was sequenced within a study of blood T cell repertoires in COVID-19. Libraries were prepared by immunoSEQ multiplex PCR; TCRdb keeps only in-frame clonotypes and omits some of them. The sample shows about 63,000 clones, roughly 78% of them seen only once. V gave up 4 bases and J gave up 1 base, with 6 bases separating them. This CDR3 region has 12 residues. Germline CDR1 and CDR2: GTSNPN and SVGIG (reference sequence). This sequence joins TRBV30 and TRBJ2-3; D remains unclear. The sequence came from a human donor in a cohort sampled during active COVID-19. The sequencing sample was made of peripheral blood. The CDR3 DNA reads TGTGCCTGGACCCGGGGCACAGATACGCAGTATTTT. Translating gives CAWTRGTDTQYF. Combining the CDR3 with reference TRBV30 and TRBJ2-3 gives the whole variable domain SQTIHQWPATLVQPVGSPLSLECTVEGTSNPNLYWYRQAAGRGLQLLFYSVGIGQISSEVPQNLSASRPQDRQFILSSKKLLLSDSGFYLCAWTRGTDTQYFGPGTRLTVL.